This TCR beta chain was retrieved from a study of cytomegalovirus exposure and HLA in healthy donors. Study observations and caveats: Most of the TCR beta V segments (in an earlier analysis) were productive either about 87% or about 30% of the time.

V lost 6 bases to trimming and J lost 2 bases, with 14 bases between them. The CDR3 has 14 amino acids. Germline CDR1 reads MNHEY; CDR2 reads SVGAGI. Researchers ran the PCR with 60 Vbeta and 13 Jbeta primers. Measured with immunoSEQ multiplex PCR; TCRdb has only the in-frame clones, and not every one. The sample holds 95,000 to 100,000 clones; roughly 9.4% are singletons and the top ten take 5.1%. This clone was counted between two and nine times. Its antigen remains unidentified. The clonotype comes from a man aged 50 or older in good health and CMV-seropositive. The chain combines TRBV6-5 with TRBJ2-7; D is uncertain. The specimen was PBMCs. The CDR3 is CASRSRISTYEQYF. Written as DNA, the CDR3 is TGTGCCAGCAGGTCTAGGATCTCGACCTACGAGCAGTACTTC.